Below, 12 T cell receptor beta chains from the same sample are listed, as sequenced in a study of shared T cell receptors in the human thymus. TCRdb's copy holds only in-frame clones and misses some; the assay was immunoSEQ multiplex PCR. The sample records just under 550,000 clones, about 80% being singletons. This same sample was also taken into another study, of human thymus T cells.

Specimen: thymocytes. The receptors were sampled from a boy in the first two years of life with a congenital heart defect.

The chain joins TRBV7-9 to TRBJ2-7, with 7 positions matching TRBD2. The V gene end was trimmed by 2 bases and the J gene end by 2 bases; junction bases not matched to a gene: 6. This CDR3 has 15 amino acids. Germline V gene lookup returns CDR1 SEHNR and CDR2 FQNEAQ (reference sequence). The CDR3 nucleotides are TGTGCCAGCAGCTTATTCCCGACTAGCCCCTACGAGCAGTACTTC. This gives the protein CASSLFPTSPYEQYF.

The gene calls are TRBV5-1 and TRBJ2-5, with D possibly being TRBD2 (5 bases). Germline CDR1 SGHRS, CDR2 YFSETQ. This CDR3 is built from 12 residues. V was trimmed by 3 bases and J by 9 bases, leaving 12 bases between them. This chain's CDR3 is CASSSSQEAQYF. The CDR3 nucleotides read TGCGCCAGCAGCTCCAGCCAGGAGGCCCAGTACTTC.

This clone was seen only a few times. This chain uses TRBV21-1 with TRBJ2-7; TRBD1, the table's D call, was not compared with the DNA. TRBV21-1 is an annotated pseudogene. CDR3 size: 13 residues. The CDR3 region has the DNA TGTGCCAGCAGCAAAACGCACACGTACGAGCAGTACTTC. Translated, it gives CASSKTHTYEQYF.

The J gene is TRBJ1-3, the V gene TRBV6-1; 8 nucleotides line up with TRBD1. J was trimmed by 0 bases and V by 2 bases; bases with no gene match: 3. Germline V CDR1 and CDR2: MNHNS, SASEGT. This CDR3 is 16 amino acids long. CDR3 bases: TGTGCCAGCAGTGAAAGGGACAGGTTCTCTGGAAACACCATATATTTT. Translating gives CASSERDRFSGNTIYF.

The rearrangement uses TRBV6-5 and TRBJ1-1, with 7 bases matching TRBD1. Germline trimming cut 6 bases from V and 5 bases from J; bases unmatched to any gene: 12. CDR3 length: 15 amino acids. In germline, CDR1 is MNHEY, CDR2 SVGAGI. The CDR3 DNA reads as TGTGCCAGCAGGTACCTAAACAGGGGTAGGACTGAAGCTTTCTTT. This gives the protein CASRYLNRGRTEAFF.

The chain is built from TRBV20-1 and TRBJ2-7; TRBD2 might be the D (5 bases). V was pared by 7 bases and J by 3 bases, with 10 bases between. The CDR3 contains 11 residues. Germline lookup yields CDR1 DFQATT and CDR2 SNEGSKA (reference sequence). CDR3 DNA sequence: TGCAGTGAGGGAGAGATCTACGAGCAGTACTTC. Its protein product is CSEGEIYEQYF.

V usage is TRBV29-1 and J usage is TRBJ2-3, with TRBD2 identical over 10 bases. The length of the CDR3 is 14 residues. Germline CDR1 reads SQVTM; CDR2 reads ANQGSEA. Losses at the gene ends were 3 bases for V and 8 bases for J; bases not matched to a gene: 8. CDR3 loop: CSVDPSGSGVTQYF. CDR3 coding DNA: TGCAGCGTTGATCCTAGCGGGAGCGGGGTTACGCAGTATTTT.

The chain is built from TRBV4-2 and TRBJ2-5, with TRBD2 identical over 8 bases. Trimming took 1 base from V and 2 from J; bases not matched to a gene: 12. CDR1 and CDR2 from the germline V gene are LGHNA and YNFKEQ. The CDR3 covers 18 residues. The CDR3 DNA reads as TGTGCCAGCAGCCAAGGAAAGGCACTAGCGGACTTACAAGAGACCCAGTACTTC. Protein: CASSQGKALADLQETQYF.

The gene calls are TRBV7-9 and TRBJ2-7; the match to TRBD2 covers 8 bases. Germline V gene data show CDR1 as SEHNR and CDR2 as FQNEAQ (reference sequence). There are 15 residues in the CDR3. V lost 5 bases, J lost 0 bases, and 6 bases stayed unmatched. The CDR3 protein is CASSLTGTSSYEQYF. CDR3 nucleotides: TGTGCCAGCAGCCTTACCGGGACTAGCTCCTACGAGCAGTACTTC. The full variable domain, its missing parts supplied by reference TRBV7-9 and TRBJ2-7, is DTGVSQNPRHKITKRGQNVTFRCDPISEHNRLYWYRQTLGQGPEFLTYFQNEAQLEKSRLLSDRFSAERPKGSFSTLEIQRTEQGDSAMYLCASSLTGTSSYEQYFGPGTRLTVT.

This chain's CDR3 is CSVAGTGSYNEQFF. CDR3 nucleotides: TGCAGCGTGGCTGGGACAGGGTCCTACAATGAGCAGTTCTTC. V usage is TRBV29-1 and J usage is TRBJ2-1; TRBD1 matches at 9 bases. This CDR3 region has 14 residues. V was pared by 6 bases and J by 1 base, with 4 bases of the junction left unmatched. Germline assignment: CDR1 SQVTM and CDR2 ANQGSEA.

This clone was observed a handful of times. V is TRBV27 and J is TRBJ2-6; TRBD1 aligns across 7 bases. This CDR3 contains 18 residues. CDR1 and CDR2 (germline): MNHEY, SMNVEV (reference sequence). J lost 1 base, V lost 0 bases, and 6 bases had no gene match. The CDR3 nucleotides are TGTGCCAGCAGTTTATCCGGGACAGCCTATTCTGGGGCCAACGTCCTGACTTTC. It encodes CASSLSGTAYSGANVLTF.

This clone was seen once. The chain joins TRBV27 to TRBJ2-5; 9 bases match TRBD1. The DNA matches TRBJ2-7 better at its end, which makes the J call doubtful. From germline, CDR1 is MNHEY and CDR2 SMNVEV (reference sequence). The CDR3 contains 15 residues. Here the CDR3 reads CASSRTGGGQYEQYF. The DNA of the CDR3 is TGTGCCAGCAGCCGAACAGGGGGCGGGCAGTACGAGCAGTACTTC.